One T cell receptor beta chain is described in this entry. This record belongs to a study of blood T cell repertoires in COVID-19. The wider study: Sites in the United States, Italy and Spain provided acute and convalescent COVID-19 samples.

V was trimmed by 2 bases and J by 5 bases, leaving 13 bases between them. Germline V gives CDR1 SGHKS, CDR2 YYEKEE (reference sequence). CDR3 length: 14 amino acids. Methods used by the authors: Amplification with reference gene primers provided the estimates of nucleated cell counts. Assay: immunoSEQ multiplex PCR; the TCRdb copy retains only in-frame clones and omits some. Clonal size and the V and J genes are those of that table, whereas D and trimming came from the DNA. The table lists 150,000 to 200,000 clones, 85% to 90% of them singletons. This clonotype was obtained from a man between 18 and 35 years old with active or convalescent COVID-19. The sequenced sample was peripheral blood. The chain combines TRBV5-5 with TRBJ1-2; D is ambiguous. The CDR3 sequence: CASSLEASPYGYTF. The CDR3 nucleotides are TGTGCCAGCAGCTTAGAGGCCAGCCCTTATGGCTACACCTTC.